This TCR beta chain stems from a study of CD8+CD57+ T cells in acquired aplastic anemia (dated by TCRdb to the late 2010s). Concerning the study at large: On average, sorted CD4+ and CD8+ cells yielded around 3.5 ug of extracted DNA, with a range of roughly 0.17 to 30 ug. Healthy donor samples averaged about 10 million reads for CD4+ and fewer than 12 million for CD8+ cells.

In this study, sorted CD4+ and CD8+ T cells from the blood of healthy subjects and of severe aplastic anemia patients had their TCR repertoires deep-sequenced. Ficoll-Paque density gradient centrifugation was used to isolate peripheral blood mononuclear cells. Before DNA was extracted, CD4+ and CD8+ T cells were sorted using either FACS or magnetic beads. What the research found in general, with its limitations: Roughly 29 CD8+ CDR3 sequences were found in both patients and controls but appeared to be highly expressed in patients and within the immunodominant clones of the patients. CD8+ Simpson's diversity did not differ significantly between patients and healthy controls (P=0.060).

Genomic DNA served as template for TCR beta VDJ combination and CDR3 sequence profiling. An Illumina HiSeq 2000 was used for TCR repertoire sequencing. In the original analysis: Repertoire assessment relied on Simpson's diversity index, CDR3 size and DJ length profiles, and TRBV/TRBJ rearrangement plots. The most abundant DNA sequence in the deep sequencing data was taken as the immunodominant clone. CDR3 amino acid sequences were screened for sharing across subjects and compared with published repertoires and the VDJdb database. The public reads were reanalyzed by TCRdb: fastp trimming at Q25, MiXCR alignment, in-frame beta chains only. Merged by CDR3 protein, the rows form single entries marked with the most common genes and DNA. TCRdb, not the original authors, processed these V and J calls. The sample table records some 180,000 distinct CDR3 sequences; under 55% of these occur just once. Approximately 2.9% of the sample is held by the ten biggest clonotypes.

In regard to this clonotype: It lacks a known antigen. A read error may be the cause here, since a much bigger clone is one base away.

Trimming costs V 6 bases and J 5 bases, and their ends lie 19 bases apart. Reading the germline V gene gives CDR1 SGHTA and CDR2 FQGNSA. There are 15 amino acids in the CDR3, from cysteine to phenylalanine inclusive. Just CDR3 DNA is preserved here, 45 bases in frame from base 1. The V and J segments used are TRBV7-2 and TRBJ2-5; the D match is possibly TRBD1 or TRBD2, with 5 bases aligned in each. This receptor was identified in a human donor in good health. Sequencing input: sorted CD4+, CD8+, or CD8+CD57+ T cells (not recorded which) from PBMCs. CDR3 region: CASSRTGAGTETQYF. The DNA sequence is given as TGTGCCAGCAGTAGAACAGGTGCCGGGACGGAGACCCAGTACTTC.